The 10 T cell receptor beta chains presented below share a single source sample, sequenced in a study of T cells after yellow fever vaccination. TCRdb re-analysed the 5' RACE reads in MiXCR, keeping a single row per CDR3 protein. The sample lists roughly 320,000 distinct CDR3 sequences, about 11% occurring once. The sequenced sample was CD4+ T cells sorted from PBMCs, obtained 45 days after the yellow fever booster vaccination. These receptors were taken from a man aged 18 to 29 who received the YFV17D yellow fever vaccine.

This chain uses TRBV7-8 with TRBJ2-1, with D tentatively TRBD1 (5 bases). There are 13 residues in the CDR3. Germline CDR1 is SGHVS and CDR2 is FQNEAQ. The V end was cut by 5 bases, the J end by 3 bases, with 8 bases between. In nucleotides, the CDR3 is TGTGCCAGCAGCACGACAGTCTACAATGAGCAGTTCTTC. Encoded protein: CASSTTVYNEQFF.

In regard to this clonotype: Just one base apart from a much larger clone, this may be a read error. The CDR3 does not end in the conserved phenylalanine or tryptophan, so this is likely a read error. The chain links TRBV5-1 to TRBJ2-1; unclear D gene. CDR3 length equals 15 residues. Germline V CDR1 and CDR2: SGHRS, YFSETQ. V was cut by 0 bases and J by 8 bases, with 15 bases left in between. The CDR3 is CASSLESATWHEQFV. CDR3 nucleotide sequence: TGCGCCAGCAGCTTGGAGTCGGCCACTTGGCATGAGCAGTTCGTC.

This clonotype was found a few times. The rearrangement joins TRBV5-1 to TRBJ2-7; D might be TRBD1 (5 bases). The CDR3 has 14 amino acids. Germline V gene data show CDR1 as SGHRS and CDR2 as YFSETQ. V shed 3 bases and J shed 2 bases, with 12 bases lying between them. CDR3 in DNA: TGCGCCAGCAGCTCCACCTTGACAGCCTACGAGCAGTACTTC. Its translation: CASSSTLTAYEQYF.

This CDR3 is CASSYWDRTDTQYF. DNA of the CDR3: TGTGCCAGCAGCTATTGGGATCGCACAGATACGCAGTATTTT. J is TRBJ2-3 and V is TRBV7-3; unclear D gene. The germline gives CDR1 SGHTA, CDR2 FQGTGA. V was pared by 4 bases and J by 1 base, with 9 bases between. The CDR3 runs to 14 residues.

This clonotype has at least ten counts. V is TRBV6-2 or TRBV6-3 and J is TRBJ2-1; weak D call: TRBD2 (6 bases). CDR1 is MNHEY, CDR2 SVGEGT, per germline. The CDR3 is 13 residues long. V was shortened by 7 bases and J by 6 bases, with 13 bases between the two germline ends. For the CDR3, the DNA is TGTGCCAGCATTCCAAAGACTAGCAATGAGCAGTTCTTC. Its protein is CASIPKTSNEQFF.

DNA of the CDR3: TGTGCCAGCAGCCTGAACAGGGGGTACAACTATGGCTACACCTTC. The encoded protein is CASSLNRGYNYGYTF. The chain combines TRBV7-2 with TRBJ1-2; 8 bases are a match to TRBD1. CDR1 is SGHTA and CDR2 is FQGNSA in the germline V gene. With V trimmed by 5 bases and J by 2 bases, 7 bases remained unmatched. The CDR3 is 15 amino acids.

This clonotype appeared a few times. The gene calls are TRBV6-6 and TRBJ2-7; D perhaps matches TRBD1 (5 bases). Germline CDR1 and CDR2: MNHNY and SVGAGI (reference sequence). This CDR3 is built from 11 residues. V dropped 6 bases and J dropped 6 bases, with 9 bases sitting between them. The CDR3 region is CASSLQGEQYF. CDR3 in DNA: TGTGCCAGCAGCCTTCAGGGCGAGCAGTACTTC.

This clonotype was seen ten or more times. This chain links TRBV9 with TRBJ2-5; D unresolved. The V end lost 1 base, the J end lost 1 base, and 5 bases lay between the germline ends. The CDR3 covers 13 residues. Germline V CDR1 and CDR2: SGDLS, YYNGEE. CDR3 DNA: TGTGCCAGCAGCGTAACCCCCCAAGAGACCCAGTACTTC. Its translation: CASSVTPQETQYF.

In this sample, this clonotype turned up many times. The chain carries TRBV12-3 or TRBV12-4 and TRBJ1-6; 7 positions match TRBD1. This CDR3 contains 13 residues. Losses at the gene ends were 6 bases for V and 7 bases for J; bases not matched to a gene: 3. The CDR3 DNA follows: TGTGCCAGCAGCGGGACAGCCAATTCACCCCTCCACTTT. It yields the protein CASSGTANSPLHF.

This clonotype has only a few counts. This rearrangement joins TRBV12-3 or TRBV12-4 to TRBJ1-2; TRBD1 is a possible D gene (5 bases). V lost 3 bases and J lost 5, with 13 bases in between. The CDR3 length is 14 residues. DNA of the CDR3: TGTGCCAGCAGTTTCGCAGGGCCAGGGTATGGCTACACCTTC. Protein sequence: CASSFAGPGYGYTF.